The rows below give T cell receptor beta chains drawn from one sample of a study of blood T cell repertoires in COVID-19. Repertoires were generated with immunoSEQ multiplex PCR, while TCRdb's copy carries only in-frame clones and drops some. The sample has about 140,000 clones, under 85% seen once; the top ten hold 1.5% to 2%. What was sequenced was peripheral blood. The receptors shown here come from a human donor in a cohort sampled during active COVID-19. The CDR3 runs from the conserved cysteine through the conserved F or W. The order of the fields is J gene, V gene, D gene, clone size, CDR3 DNA, CDR3 protein. A D gene is named only where the DNA matches it firmly. Rows give clone size only sometimes, using once, few, many, or a class for an expanded clone.

j_gene: TRBJ1-4; v_gene: TRBV28; d_gene: NA; abundance: NA; CDR3nt: TGTGCCAGCAGTTTAACAGGTTCTAATGAAAAACTGTTTTTT; CDR3aa: CASSLTGSNEKLFF
j_gene: TRBJ1-4; v_gene: TRBV4-3; d_gene: NA; abundance: NA; CDR3nt: TGCGCCAGCAGCCAAGCACCGGGACTCAGTAATGAAAAACTGTTTTTT; CDR3aa: CASSQAPGLSNEKLFF
j_gene: TRBJ1-1; v_gene: TRBV12-3/TRBV12-4; d_gene: NA; abundance: NA; CDR3nt: TGTGCCAGCAGTTTACATTCGAACACTGAAGCTTTCTTT; CDR3aa: CASSLHSNTEAFF
j_gene: TRBJ2-7; v_gene: TRBV18; d_gene: NA; abundance: NA; CDR3nt: TGTGCCAGCTCACCGAGGGTACGGGGAGGTAACGAGCAGTACTTC; CDR3aa: CASSPRVRGGNEQYF
j_gene: TRBJ2-3; v_gene: TRBV6-5; d_gene: NA; abundance: NA; CDR3nt: TGTGCCAGCAACTTGGGAGCCCAAGGAGATACGCAGTATTTT; CDR3aa: CASNLGAQGDTQYF
j_gene: TRBJ2-4; v_gene: TRBV11-3; d_gene: NA; abundance: NA; CDR3nt: TGTGCCAGCAGCCCTGCTGAGAACAAAAACATTCAGTACTTC; CDR3aa: CASSPAENKNIQYF
j_gene: TRBJ1-3; v_gene: TRBV18; d_gene: TRBD1; abundance: NA; CDR3nt: TGTGCCAGCTCACCCCGACAGGGGAACACCATATATTTT; CDR3aa: CASSPRQGNTIYF
j_gene: TRBJ2-1; v_gene: TRBV6-5; d_gene: TRBD2; abundance: NA; CDR3nt: TGTGCCAGCAGTTACGAGTCTAGCGGGAGAGGGAATGAGCAGTTCTTC; CDR3aa: CASSYESSGRGNEQFF
j_gene: TRBJ2-2; v_gene: TRBV5-1; d_gene: NA; abundance: NA; CDR3nt: TGCGCCAGCAGCTTTTGGACAGATAACACCGGGGAGCTGTTTTTT; CDR3aa: CASSFWTDNTGELFF
j_gene: TRBJ1-5; v_gene: TRBV19; d_gene: TRBD1; abundance: NA; CDR3nt: TGTGCCAGTAGGGTTTCCGGGACAGGGAACAATCAGCCCCAGCATTTT; CDR3aa: CASRVSGTGNNQPQHF
j_gene: TRBJ2-1; v_gene: TRBV19; d_gene: NA; abundance: NA; CDR3nt: TGTGCCAGTAGTATCGGTGTCGGGGGCTACAATGAGCAGTTCTTC; CDR3aa: CASSIGVGGYNEQFF
j_gene: TRBJ1-3; v_gene: TRBV9; d_gene: TRBD1; abundance: NA; CDR3nt: TGTGCCAGCAGCGTAGCCCAGGGGGCATACACCATATATTTT; CDR3aa: CASSVAQGAYTIYF
j_gene: TRBJ2-5; v_gene: TRBV28; d_gene: NA; abundance: NA; CDR3nt: TGTGCCAGCGCGATTGAAAAGACCCAGTACTTC; CDR3aa: CASAIEKTQYF
j_gene: TRBJ1-5; v_gene: TRBV28; d_gene: NA; abundance: NA; CDR3nt: TGTGCCAGCAGTTTAGGACAGCTCGGGCAGCCCCAGCATTTT; CDR3aa: CASSLGQLGQPQHF
j_gene: TRBJ1-2; v_gene: TRBV5-1; d_gene: NA; abundance: few; CDR3nt: TGCGCCAGCAGCTGGGGGGACTATGGCTACACCTTC; CDR3aa: CASSWGDYGYTF
j_gene: TRBJ2-4; v_gene: TRBV3-1/TRBV3-2; d_gene: NA; abundance: NA; CDR3nt: TGTGCCAGCAGCCAAGGGGTCGGGATAGCCAAAAACATTCAGTACTTC; CDR3aa: CASSQGVGIAKNIQYF
j_gene: TRBJ1-1; v_gene: TRBV29-1; d_gene: NA; abundance: NA; CDR3nt: TGCAGCGTTGGGAGGAACACTGAAGCTTTCTTT; CDR3aa: CSVGRNTEAFF
j_gene: TRBJ1-2; v_gene: TRBV18; d_gene: NA; abundance: NA; CDR3nt: TGTGCCAGCTCACCCGGGGAGCTTCAATATGGCTACACCTTC; CDR3aa: CASSPGELQYGYTF
j_gene: TRBJ2-5; v_gene: TRBV4-1; d_gene: NA; abundance: NA; CDR3nt: TGCGCCAGCAGCGAAACGATCAGGGTAGGGACCCAGTACTTC; CDR3aa: CASSETIRVGTQYF
j_gene: TRBJ1-1; v_gene: TRBV27; d_gene: NA; abundance: NA; CDR3nt: TGTGCCAGCAACTTTTCGGATGGGGAGAGGGAGACCACTGAAGCTTTCTTT; CDR3aa: CASNFSDGERETTEAFF
j_gene: TRBJ2-1; v_gene: TRBV10-3; d_gene: TRBD2; abundance: NA; CDR3nt: TGTGCCATCAGTGAGTCCGCACTAGCGGGAACCCTGAGCTCCTACAATGAGCAGTTCTTC; CDR3aa: CAISESALAGTLSSYNEQFF
j_gene: TRBJ1-1; v_gene: TRBV5-5; d_gene: NA; abundance: once; CDR3nt: TGTGCCAGCAGCGGACGGCGACAGGTGAACACTGAAGCTTTCTTT; CDR3aa: CASSGRRQVNTEAFF
j_gene: TRBJ1-1; v_gene: TRBV3-1/TRBV3-2; d_gene: TRBD1; abundance: NA; CDR3nt: TGTGCCAGCAGCCTAGCGACAGGGCTTGAAACTGAAGCTTTCTTT; CDR3aa: CASSLATGLETEAFF